Listed below are T cell receptor beta chains from one sample, sequenced in a study of CD8+CD57+ T cells in acquired aplastic anemia. MiXCR was run by TCRdb on the reads, yielding one entry per CDR3 protein. The data hold about 98,000 distinct CDR3 sequences, with about 67% observed a single time. The sequenced sample consisted of sorted CD4+, CD8+, or CD8+CD57+ T cells (not recorded which) from PBMCs. Every receptor here comes from a human donor with aplastic anemia. The CDR3 runs from the conserved cysteine through the conserved F or W. The D gene is left open where the match is weak. Rows may omit the clone size; those that give it use once, few, many or a size class.

abundance: -
d_gene: TRBD1
j_gene: TRBJ2-7
v_gene: TRBV6-5
CDR3aa: CASSYSMTGALYEQYF
CDR3nt: TGTGCCAGCAGTTACTCAATGACAGGGGCGCTCTACGAGCAGTACTTC

abundance: -
d_gene: TRBD2
j_gene: TRBJ2-7
v_gene: TRBV7-9
CDR3aa: CASSLVTSGNREQYF
CDR3nt: TGTGCCAGCAGCTTAGTCACTAGCGGGAATCGCGAGCAGTACTTC

abundance: -
d_gene: -
j_gene: TRBJ2-1
v_gene: TRBV2
CDR3aa: CASLSLGYNEQFF
CDR3nt: TGTGCCAGCCTTAGTTTGGGATACAATGAGCAGTTCTTC

abundance: -
d_gene: -
j_gene: TRBJ1-1
v_gene: TRBV25-1
CDR3aa: CASSLNEVPNTEAFF
CDR3nt: TGTGCCAGCAGCTTAAATGAAGTTCCGAACACTGAAGCTTTCTTT

abundance: -
d_gene: -
j_gene: TRBJ1-5
v_gene: TRBV24-1
CDR3aa: CATSDLPKVKPQHF
CDR3nt: TGTGCCACCAGTGATTTGCCCAAGGTCAAGCCCCAGCATTTT

abundance: -
d_gene: -
j_gene: TRBJ1-1
v_gene: TRBV20-1
CDR3aa: CSAETRVGTEAFF
CDR3nt: TGCAGTGCTGAGACCCGGGTAGGGACTGAAGCTTTCTTT

abundance: -
d_gene: -
j_gene: TRBJ2-5
v_gene: TRBV2
CDR3aa: CASSLVTEETQYF
CDR3nt: TGTGCCAGCAGCTTGGTTACAGAAGAGACCCAGTACTTC

abundance: -
d_gene: TRBD2
j_gene: TRBJ2-7
v_gene: TRBV15
CDR3aa: CATSRELAGGYEQYF
CDR3nt: TGTGCCACCAGCAGAGAACTAGCGGGAGGCTACGAGCAGTACTTC

abundance: -
d_gene: TRBD2
j_gene: TRBJ2-3
v_gene: TRBV20-1
CDR3aa: CSASPLAGVKDTQYF
CDR3nt: TGCAGTGCTAGTCCCTTAGCGGGAGTAAAAGATACGCAGTATTTT

abundance: -
d_gene: TRBD2
j_gene: TRBJ2-5
v_gene: TRBV20-1
CDR3aa: CSARDLFKSGSAVETQYF
CDR3nt: TGCAGTGCTAGAGATCTCTTTAAGAGCGGGAGTGCGGTAGAGACCCAGTACTTC

abundance: -
d_gene: -
j_gene: TRBJ2-7
v_gene: TRBV29-1
CDR3aa: CSVGTRTNYEQYF
CDR3nt: TGCAGCGTTGGGACCCGCACTAACTACGAGCAGTACTTC

abundance: -
d_gene: TRBD1
j_gene: TRBJ2-7
v_gene: TRBV20-1
CDR3aa: CSARDPRQGNYEQYF
CDR3nt: TGCAGTGCTAGAGATCCCCGACAGGGGAACTACGAGCAGTACTTC

abundance: -
d_gene: -
j_gene: TRBJ1-2
v_gene: TRBV3-1
CDR3aa: CASSQGGGKGYTF
CDR3nt: TGTGCCAGCAGCCAAGGCGGAGGGAAGGGCTACACCTTC

abundance: -
d_gene: -
j_gene: TRBJ2-7
v_gene: TRBV5-5
CDR3aa: CASSLAGVYEQYF
CDR3nt: TGTGCCAGCAGCTTGGCCGGTGTTTACGAGCAGTACTTC

abundance: -
d_gene: -
j_gene: TRBJ2-1
v_gene: TRBV24-1
CDR3aa: CATSEGVRYNEQFF
CDR3nt: TGTGCCACCAGTGAGGGTGTTCGGTACAATGAGCAGTTCTTC

abundance: -
d_gene: -
j_gene: TRBJ1-2
v_gene: TRBV20-1
CDR3aa: CSASSGGGYTF
CDR3nt: TGCAGTGCCTCCTCAGGAGGCGGCTACACCTTC

abundance: -
d_gene: TRBD2
j_gene: TRBJ2-7
v_gene: TRBV20-1
CDR3aa: CSARDLAGNYEQYF
CDR3nt: TGCAGTGCTAGAGATCTAGCGGGAAACTACGAGCAGTACTTC

abundance: -
d_gene: -
j_gene: TRBJ2-3
v_gene: TRBV24-1
CDR3aa: CATSDLKSTDTQYF
CDR3nt: TGTGCCACCAGTGACCTCAAAAGCACAGATACGCAGTATTTT

abundance: -
d_gene: TRBD2
j_gene: TRBJ2-5
v_gene: TRBV7-2
CDR3aa: CASSLAGGRQETQYF
CDR3nt: TGTGCCAGCAGCTTAGCCGGCGGGAGGCAAGAGACCCAGTACTTC

abundance: -
d_gene: TRBD1
j_gene: TRBJ2-1
v_gene: TRBV20-1
CDR3aa: CSALPILDRANEQFF
CDR3nt: TGCAGTGCCCTACCCATTTTGGACAGGGCCAATGAGCAGTTCTTC

abundance: -
d_gene: TRBD2
j_gene: TRBJ2-2
v_gene: TRBV20-1
CDR3aa: CSVRRLAGNTGELFF
CDR3nt: TGCAGTGTTCGGAGACTAGCGGGAAACACCGGGGAGCTGTTTTTT

abundance: once
d_gene: TRBD1
j_gene: TRBJ2-2
v_gene: TRBV29-1
CDR3aa: CSADTGGVGTGELFF
CDR3nt: TGCAGCGCAGACACAGGGGGCGTGGGCACCGGGGAGCTGTTTTTT

abundance: -
d_gene: -
j_gene: TRBJ1-2
v_gene: TRBV24-1
CDR3aa: CATSRTPNYGYTF
CDR3nt: TGTGCCACCAGTCGGACTCCTAACTATGGCTACACCTTC

abundance: -
d_gene: TRBD2
j_gene: TRBJ2-2
v_gene: TRBV20-1
CDR3aa: CSARRLAADTGELFF
CDR3nt: TGCAGTGCTAGACGACTAGCGGCGGACACCGGGGAGCTGTTTTTT

abundance: -
d_gene: TRBD1
j_gene: TRBJ2-7
v_gene: TRBV25-1
CDR3aa: CASGTGDEQYF
CDR3nt: TGTGCCAGCGGGACAGGGGACGAGCAGTACTTC